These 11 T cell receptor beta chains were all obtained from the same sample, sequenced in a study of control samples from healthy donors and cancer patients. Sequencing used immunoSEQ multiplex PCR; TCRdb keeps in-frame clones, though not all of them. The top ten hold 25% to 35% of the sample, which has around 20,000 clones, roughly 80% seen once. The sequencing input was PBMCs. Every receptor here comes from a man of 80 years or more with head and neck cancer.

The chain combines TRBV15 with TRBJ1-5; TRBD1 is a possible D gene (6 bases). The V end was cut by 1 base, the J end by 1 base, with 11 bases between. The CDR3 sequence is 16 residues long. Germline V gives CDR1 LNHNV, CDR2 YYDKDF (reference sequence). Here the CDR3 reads CATSRGSRGSNQPQHF. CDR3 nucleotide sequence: TGTGCCACCAGCAGAGGGTCCAGGGGAAGCAATCAGCCCCAGCATTTT.

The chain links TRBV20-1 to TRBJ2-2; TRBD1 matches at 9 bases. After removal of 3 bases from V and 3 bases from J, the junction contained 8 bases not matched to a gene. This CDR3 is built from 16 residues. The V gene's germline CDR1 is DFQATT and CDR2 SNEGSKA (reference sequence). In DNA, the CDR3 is TGCAGTGCTAGTGATCCGGGACAGGGCGACACCGGGGAGCTGTTTTTT. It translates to CSASDPGQGDTGELFF.

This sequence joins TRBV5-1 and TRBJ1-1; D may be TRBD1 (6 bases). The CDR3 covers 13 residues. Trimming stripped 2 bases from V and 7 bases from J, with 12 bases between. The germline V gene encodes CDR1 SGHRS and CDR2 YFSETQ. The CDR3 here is CASSFAGANEAFF. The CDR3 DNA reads TGCGCCAGCAGCTTCGCAGGGGCGAATGAAGCTTTCTTT.

CDR3 DNA: TGTGCCAGCAGCTTACGCCACGGACAAGATCGCAATGAGCAGTTCTTC. Its translation: CASSLRHGQDRNEQFF. The chain uses TRBV7-2 and TRBJ2-1, with D tentatively TRBD1 (5 bases). With 2 bases removed from V and 6 bases from J, the gap between germline ends came to 17 bases. CDR3 length equals 16 residues. CDR1 and CDR2 (germline): SGHTA, FQGNSA.

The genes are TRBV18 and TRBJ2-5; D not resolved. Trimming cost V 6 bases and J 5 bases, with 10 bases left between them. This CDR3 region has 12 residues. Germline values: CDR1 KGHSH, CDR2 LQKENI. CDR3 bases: TGTGCCAGCTCGAACTCCCTTGAGACCCAGTACTTC. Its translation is CASSNSLETQYF.

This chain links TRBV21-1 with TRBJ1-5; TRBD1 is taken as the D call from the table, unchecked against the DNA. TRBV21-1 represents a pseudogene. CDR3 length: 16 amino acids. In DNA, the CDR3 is TGTGCCAGCAGCCAGGACAGGGTTTCGAAGCAATCAGCCCAGCATTTT. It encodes CASSQDRVSKQSAQHF.

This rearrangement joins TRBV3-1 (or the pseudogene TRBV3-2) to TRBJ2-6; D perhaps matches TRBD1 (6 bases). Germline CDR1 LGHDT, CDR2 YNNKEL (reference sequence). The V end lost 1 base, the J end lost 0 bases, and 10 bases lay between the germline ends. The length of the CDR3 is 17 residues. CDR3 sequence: CASSQAGAFSGANVLTF. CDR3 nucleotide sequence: TGTGCCAGCAGCCAAGCAGGGGCCTTCTCTGGGGCCAACGTCCTGACTTTC.

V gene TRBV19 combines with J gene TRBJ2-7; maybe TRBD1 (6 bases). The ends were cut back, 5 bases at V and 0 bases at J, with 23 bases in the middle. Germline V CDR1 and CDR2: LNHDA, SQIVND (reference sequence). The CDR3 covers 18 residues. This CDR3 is CASSPIGRQASSSYEQYF. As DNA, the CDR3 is TGTGCCAGTAGTCCAATAGGAAGACAGGCCTCGAGCTCCTACGAGCAGTACTTC.

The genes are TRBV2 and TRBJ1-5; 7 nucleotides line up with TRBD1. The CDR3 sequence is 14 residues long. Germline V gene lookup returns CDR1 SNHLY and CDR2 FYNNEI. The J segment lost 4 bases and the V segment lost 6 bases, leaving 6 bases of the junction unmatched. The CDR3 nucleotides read TGTGCCAGCAGCCCAAGGACAGGTAATCAGCCCCAGCATTTT. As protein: CASSPRTGNQPQHF. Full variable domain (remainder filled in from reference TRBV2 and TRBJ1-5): EPEVTQTPSHQVTQMGQEVILRCVPISNHLYFYWYRQILGQKVEFLVSFYNNEISEKSEIFDDQFSVERPDGSNFTLKIRSTKLEDSAMYFCASSPRTGNQPQHFGDGTRLSIL.

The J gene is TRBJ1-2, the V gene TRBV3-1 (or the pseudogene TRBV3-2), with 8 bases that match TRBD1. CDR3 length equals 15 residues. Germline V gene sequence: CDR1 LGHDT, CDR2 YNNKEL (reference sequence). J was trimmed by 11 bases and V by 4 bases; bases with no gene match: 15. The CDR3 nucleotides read TGTGCCAGCAGCCCCTTCGCCGGGACAGGCTCTGAGTACACCTTC. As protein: CASSPFAGTGSEYTF.

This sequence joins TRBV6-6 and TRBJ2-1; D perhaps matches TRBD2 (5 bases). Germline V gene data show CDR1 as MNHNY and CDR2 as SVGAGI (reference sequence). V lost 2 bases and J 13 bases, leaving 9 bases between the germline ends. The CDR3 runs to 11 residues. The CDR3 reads CASSYVDLQFF. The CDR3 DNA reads TGTGCCAGCAGTTACGTGGACTTACAGTTCTTC.